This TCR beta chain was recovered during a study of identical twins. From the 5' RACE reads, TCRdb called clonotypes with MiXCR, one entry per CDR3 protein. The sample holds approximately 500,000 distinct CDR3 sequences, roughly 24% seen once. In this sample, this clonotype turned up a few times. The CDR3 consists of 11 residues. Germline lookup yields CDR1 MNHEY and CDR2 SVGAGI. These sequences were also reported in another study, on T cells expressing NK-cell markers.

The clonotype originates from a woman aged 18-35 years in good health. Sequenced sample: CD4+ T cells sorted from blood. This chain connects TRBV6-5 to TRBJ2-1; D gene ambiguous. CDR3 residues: CTVRSNNEQFF. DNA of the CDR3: TGTACAGTAAGGTCGAACAATGAGCAGTTCTTC.